The rows below give T cell receptor beta chains drawn from one sample of a study of T cells in Graves' hyperthyroidism and ophthalmopathy. A single record per CDR3 protein comes from TCRdb applying MiXCR to the multiplex PCR reads. The profile shows some 460,000 distinct CDR3 sequences, 15% to 19% of them singletons. Sequenced input: blood. All receptors derive from a woman younger than 35 with Graves' hyperthyroidism. CDR3s include the opening cysteine and the closing phenylalanine or tryptophan. Fields, in order: D gene, J gene, clone size, V gene, CDR3 protein, CDR3 DNA. A D gene is named only where the DNA matches it firmly. Clone size is given for some rows only: seen once, a few or many times, or a class if the clone is expanded.

d_call: TRBD1
j_call: TRBJ1-2
clone_size: many
v_call: TRBV28
cdr3_aa: CASSFPTGDTNYGYTF
cdr3_nt: TGTGCCAGCAGTTTCCCGACAGGGGATACTAACTATGGCTACACCTTC

d_call: NA
j_call: TRBJ2-1
clone_size: many
v_call: TRBV15
cdr3_aa: CATSRDGRSSQFF
cdr3_nt: TGTGCCACCAGCAGAGATGGCCGTAGCTCGCAGTTCTTC

d_call: NA
j_call: TRBJ2-2
clone_size: many
v_call: TRBV5-1
cdr3_aa: CASSLVSGANTGELFF
cdr3_nt: TGCGCCAGCAGCTTGGTTAGCGGAGCGAACACCGGGGAGCTGTTTTTT

d_call: TRBD1
j_call: TRBJ1-2
clone_size: many
v_call: TRBV12-3/TRBV12-4
cdr3_aa: CASSFPGQGVYGYTF
cdr3_nt: TGTGCCAGCAGTTTCCCGGGACAGGGGGTCTATGGCTACACCTTC

d_call: NA
j_call: TRBJ1-1
clone_size: many
v_call: TRBV3-1
cdr3_aa: CASSQARHRVATEAFF
cdr3_nt: TGTGCCAGCAGCCAAGCCCGCCACAGGGTGGCCACTGAAGCTTTCTTT

d_call: NA
j_call: TRBJ2-1
clone_size: many
v_call: TRBV20-1
cdr3_aa: CSARPEGEQFF
cdr3_nt: TGCAGTGCAAGACCCGAGGGGGAGCAGTTCTTC

d_call: NA
j_call: TRBJ2-7
clone_size: many
v_call: TRBV14
cdr3_aa: CASSQEVPSRTGAYEQYF
cdr3_nt: TGTGCCAGCAGCCAAGAAGTCCCGTCACGAACCGGAGCTTACGAGCAGTACTTC

d_call: TRBD2
j_call: TRBJ2-3
clone_size: many
v_call: TRBV2
cdr3_aa: CASSASGRRTDTQYF
cdr3_nt: TGTGCCAGCAGCGCTAGCGGGAGACGGACAGATACGCAGTATTTT

d_call: NA
j_call: TRBJ1-1
clone_size: NA
v_call: TRBV13
cdr3_aa: CASSFGGRGTEAFF
cdr3_nt: TGTGCCAGCAGCTTTGGGGGGCGCGGTACTGAAGCTTTCTTT

d_call: TRBD2
j_call: TRBJ2-1
clone_size: few
v_call: TRBV19
cdr3_aa: CATEGRGTSYNEQFF
cdr3_nt: TGTGCCACCGAAGGGCGGGGGACTTCCTACAATGAGCAGTTCTTC

d_call: NA
j_call: TRBJ2-7
clone_size: few
v_call: TRBV19
cdr3_aa: CASKTQGSASYEQYF
cdr3_nt: TGTGCCAGTAAGACACAGGGATCGGCCTCCTACGAGCAGTACTTC

d_call: TRBD1
j_call: TRBJ2-3
clone_size: NA
v_call: TRBV2
cdr3_aa: CASSIPDGTGWSTDTQYF
cdr3_nt: TGTGCCAGCAGCATACCAGATGGGACAGGTTGGAGCACAGATACGCAGTATTTT

d_call: TRBD1
j_call: TRBJ2-7
clone_size: NA
v_call: TRBV3-1
cdr3_aa: CASSQGYRGREQYF
cdr3_nt: TGTGCCAGCAGCCAAGGGTACAGGGGGCGAGAGCAGTACTTC

d_call: NA
j_call: TRBJ1-2
clone_size: many
v_call: TRBV7-3
cdr3_aa: CASSSLQSTNGYGYTF
cdr3_nt: TGTGCCAGCAGCTCCCTCCAGTCCACCAATGGCTATGGCTACACCTTC

d_call: NA
j_call: TRBJ2-1
clone_size: many
v_call: TRBV13
cdr3_aa: CASSLVRRSDNEQFF
cdr3_nt: TGTGCCAGCAGCTTAGTCAGGAGATCCGACAATGAGCAGTTCTTC

d_call: NA
j_call: TRBJ1-1
clone_size: many
v_call: TRBV7-9
cdr3_aa: CASSLDITEAFF
cdr3_nt: TGTGCCAGCAGCTTAGATATAACTGAAGCTTTCTTT

d_call: TRBD2
j_call: TRBJ2-3
clone_size: many
v_call: TRBV10-3
cdr3_aa: CAIRASGDTDTQYF
cdr3_nt: TGTGCCATCAGGGCTAGCGGGGACACAGATACGCAGTATTTT

d_call: TRBD1
j_call: TRBJ2-7
clone_size: many
v_call: TRBV2
cdr3_aa: CASNRQGGYEQYF
cdr3_nt: TGTGCCAGCAACAGACAGGGGGGCTACGAGCAGTACTTC

d_call: NA
j_call: TRBJ1-5
clone_size: many
v_call: TRBV6-2/TRBV6-3
cdr3_aa: CASSPGGSSNQPQHF
cdr3_nt: TGTGCCAGCAGTCCCGGGGGGTCTAGCAATCAGCCCCAGCATTTT

d_call: NA
j_call: TRBJ1-2
clone_size: many
v_call: TRBV2
cdr3_aa: CASSVGENYGYTF
cdr3_nt: TGTGCCAGCAGTGTGGGAGAAAACTATGGCTACACCTTC

d_call: NA
j_call: TRBJ2-3
clone_size: many
v_call: TRBV16
cdr3_aa: CASSQWRARDTQYF
cdr3_nt: TGTGCCAGCAGCCAATGGAGGGCCAGGGATACGCAGTATTTT

d_call: TRBD2
j_call: TRBJ2-3
clone_size: NA
v_call: TRBV11-2
cdr3_aa: CASSLSLAGGVDTQYF
cdr3_nt: TGTGCCAGCAGCTTATCACTAGCGGGAGGGGTAGATACGCAGTATTTT

d_call: NA
j_call: TRBJ2-3
clone_size: many
v_call: TRBV28
cdr3_aa: CASSWASTDTQYF
cdr3_nt: TGTGCCAGCAGTTGGGCAAGCACAGATACGCAGTATTTT

d_call: TRBD2
j_call: TRBJ2-3
clone_size: many
v_call: TRBV18
cdr3_aa: CASSRTSGVGTDTQYF
cdr3_nt: TGTGCCAGCTCACGGACTAGCGGGGTGGGCACAGATACGCAGTATTTT